This T cell receptor (beta chain) came from a study of OX40 agonist ivuxolimab in advanced cancers. CDR3 length: 16 amino acids. V gave up 0 bases and J gave up 2 bases, with 11 bases separating them. Per germline, CDR1 LGHNA and CDR2 YNFKEQ. This clone occurred a few times. The table came from immunoSEQ multiplex PCR; TCRdb's copy has only in-frame clones and leaves some out. The table includes about 82,000 clones, over 65% detected once. This TCR was recovered from an adult with an advanced solid tumor such as melanoma, head and neck, liver or kidney cancer. J is TRBJ1-5 and V is TRBV4-2; a weak D match, TRBD1 (5 bases). The material was CD4+ or CD8+ T cells sorted from blood, obtained in a trial of the OX40 agonist ivuxolimab. The DNA for the CDR3 is TGTGCCAGCAGCCAAGATCGAGGGGTCGGCAATCAGCCCCAGCATTTT. Protein sequence: CASSQDRGVGNQPQHF.